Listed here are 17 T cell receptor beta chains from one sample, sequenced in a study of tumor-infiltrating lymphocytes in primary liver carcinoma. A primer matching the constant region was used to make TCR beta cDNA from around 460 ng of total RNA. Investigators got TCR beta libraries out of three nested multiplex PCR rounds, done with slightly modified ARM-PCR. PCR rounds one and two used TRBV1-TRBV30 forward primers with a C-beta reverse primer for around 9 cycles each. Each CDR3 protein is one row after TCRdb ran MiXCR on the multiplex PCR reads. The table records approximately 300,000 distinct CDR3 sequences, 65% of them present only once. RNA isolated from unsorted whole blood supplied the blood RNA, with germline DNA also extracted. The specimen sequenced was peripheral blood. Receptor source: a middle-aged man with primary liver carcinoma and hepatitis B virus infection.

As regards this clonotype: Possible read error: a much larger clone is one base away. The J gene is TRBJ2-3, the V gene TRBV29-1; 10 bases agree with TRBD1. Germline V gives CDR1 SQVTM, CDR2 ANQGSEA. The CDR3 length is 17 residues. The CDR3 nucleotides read TGCATCGTTGAAGCTTCCGGGACAGGGGACGGTCCAGATACGCAGTATTTT. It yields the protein CIVEASGTGDGPDTQYF.

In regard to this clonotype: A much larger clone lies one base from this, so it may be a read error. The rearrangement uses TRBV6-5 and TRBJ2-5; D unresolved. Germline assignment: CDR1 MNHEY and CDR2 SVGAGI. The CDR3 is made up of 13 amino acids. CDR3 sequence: CVSSYSRQETQYF. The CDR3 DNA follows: TGTGTCAGCAGTTACTCGAGGCAAGAGACCCAGTACTTC.

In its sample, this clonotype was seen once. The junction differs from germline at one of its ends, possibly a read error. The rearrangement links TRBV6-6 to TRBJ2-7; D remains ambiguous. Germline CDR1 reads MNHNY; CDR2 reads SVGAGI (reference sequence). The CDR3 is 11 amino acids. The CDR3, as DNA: TGTGCCAGCAGTTTGGTTTACGGGCAGTACTTC. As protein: CASSLVYGQYF.

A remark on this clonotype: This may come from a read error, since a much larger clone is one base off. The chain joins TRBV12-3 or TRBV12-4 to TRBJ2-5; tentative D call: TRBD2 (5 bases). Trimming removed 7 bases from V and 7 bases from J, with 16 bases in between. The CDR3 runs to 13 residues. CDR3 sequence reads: CASISSGLGTQYF. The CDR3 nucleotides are TGTGCCAGCATCTCCTCGGGGTTGGGGACCCAGTACTTC.

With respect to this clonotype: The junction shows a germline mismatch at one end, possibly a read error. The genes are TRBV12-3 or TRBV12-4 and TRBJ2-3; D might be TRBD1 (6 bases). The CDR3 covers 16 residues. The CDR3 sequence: CTSSFGPRGTTDTQYF. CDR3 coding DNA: TGTACCAGCAGTTTTGGACCCAGGGGAACCACAGATACGCAGTATTTT.

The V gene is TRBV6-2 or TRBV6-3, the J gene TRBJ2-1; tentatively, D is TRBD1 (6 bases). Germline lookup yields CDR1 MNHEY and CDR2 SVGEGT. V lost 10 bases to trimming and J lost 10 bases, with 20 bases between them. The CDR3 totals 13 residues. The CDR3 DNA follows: TGTGCCACCACTCTACAGGGCAGGGGCGAGCAGTTCTTC. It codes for CATTLQGRGEQFF.

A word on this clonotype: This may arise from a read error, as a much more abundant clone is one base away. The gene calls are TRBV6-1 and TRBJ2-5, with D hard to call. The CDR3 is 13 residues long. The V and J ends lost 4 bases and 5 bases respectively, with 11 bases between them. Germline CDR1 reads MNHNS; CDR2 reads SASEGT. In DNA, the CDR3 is TGTGCCAGCAGTGGAACGTATTGGGAGACCCAGTACTTC. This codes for CASSGTYWETQYF.

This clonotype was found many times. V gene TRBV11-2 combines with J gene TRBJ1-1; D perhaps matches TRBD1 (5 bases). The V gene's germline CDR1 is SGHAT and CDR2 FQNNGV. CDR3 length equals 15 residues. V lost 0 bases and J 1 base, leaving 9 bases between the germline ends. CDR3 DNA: TGTGCCAGCAGCTTAGACCTAGGACAGAACACTGAAGCTTTCTTT. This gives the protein CASSLDLGQNTEAFF.

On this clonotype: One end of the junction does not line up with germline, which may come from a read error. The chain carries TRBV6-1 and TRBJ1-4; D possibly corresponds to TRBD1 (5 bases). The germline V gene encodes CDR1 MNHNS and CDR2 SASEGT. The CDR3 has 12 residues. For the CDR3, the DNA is TGTGCCAGCGCCTCAAGCAGGGAAAAATTGTTTTTT. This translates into CASASSREKLFF.

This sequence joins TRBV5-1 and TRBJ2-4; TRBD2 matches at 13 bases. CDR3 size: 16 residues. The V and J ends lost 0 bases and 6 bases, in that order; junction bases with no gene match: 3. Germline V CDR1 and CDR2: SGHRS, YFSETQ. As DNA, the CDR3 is TGCGCCAGCAGCTTGGGACTAGCGGGAGGCCTAAACATTCAGTACTTC. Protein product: CASSLGLAGGLNIQYF.

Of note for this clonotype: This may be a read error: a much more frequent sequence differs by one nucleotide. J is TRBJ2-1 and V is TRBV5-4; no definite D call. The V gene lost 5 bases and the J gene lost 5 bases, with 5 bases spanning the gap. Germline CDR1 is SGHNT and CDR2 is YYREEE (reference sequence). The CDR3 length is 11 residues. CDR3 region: CASSRHNEQFF. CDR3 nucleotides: TGTGCCAGCAGTCGCCACAATGAGCAGTTCTTC.

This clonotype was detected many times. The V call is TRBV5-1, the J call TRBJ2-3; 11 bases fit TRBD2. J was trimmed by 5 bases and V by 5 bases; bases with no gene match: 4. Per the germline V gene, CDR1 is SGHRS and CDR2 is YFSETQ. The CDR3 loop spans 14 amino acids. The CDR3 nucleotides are TGCGCCAGCAGTCAGGGACTAGCGGAAGATACGCAGTATTTT. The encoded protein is CASSQGLAEDTQYF. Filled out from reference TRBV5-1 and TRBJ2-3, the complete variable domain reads KAGVTQTPRYLIKTRGQQVTLSCSPISGHRSVSWYQQTPGQGLQFLFEYFSETQRNKGNFPGRFSGRQFSNSRSEMNVSTLELGDSALYLCASSQGLAEDTQYFGPGTRLTVL.

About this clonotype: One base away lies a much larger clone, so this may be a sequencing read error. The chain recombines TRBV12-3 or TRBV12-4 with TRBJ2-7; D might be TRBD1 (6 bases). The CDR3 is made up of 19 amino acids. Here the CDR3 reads CASSHPRRDIIIGTYKQYF. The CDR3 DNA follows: TGTGCCAGCAGCCATCCCCGACGGGACATCATAATAGGGACCTACAAGCAGTACTTC.

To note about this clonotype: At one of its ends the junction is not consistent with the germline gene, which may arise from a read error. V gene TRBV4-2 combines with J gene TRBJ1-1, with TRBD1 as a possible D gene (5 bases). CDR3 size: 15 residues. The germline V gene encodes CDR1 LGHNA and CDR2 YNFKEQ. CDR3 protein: CASSQGTQVGREAFF. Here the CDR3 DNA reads TGTGCAAGCAGCCAAGGGACCCAGGTAGGCCGTGAAGCTTTCTTT.

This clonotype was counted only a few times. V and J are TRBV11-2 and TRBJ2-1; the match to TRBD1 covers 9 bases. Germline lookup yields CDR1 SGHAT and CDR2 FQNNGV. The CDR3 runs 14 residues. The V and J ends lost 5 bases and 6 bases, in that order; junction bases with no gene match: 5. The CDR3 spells CASSHLDRGNEQFF. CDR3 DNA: TGTGCCAGCAGCCACTTGGACAGGGGCAATGAGCAGTTCTTC.

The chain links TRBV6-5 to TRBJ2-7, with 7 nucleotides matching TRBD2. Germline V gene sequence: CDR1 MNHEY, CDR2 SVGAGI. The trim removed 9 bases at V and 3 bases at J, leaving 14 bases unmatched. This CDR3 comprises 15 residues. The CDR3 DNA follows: TGTGCCAGGAGTGACGGGACGGGGGGAGGCTACGAGCAGTACTTC. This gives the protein CARSDGTGGGYEQYF.

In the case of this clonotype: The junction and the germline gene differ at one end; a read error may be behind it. In DNA, the CDR3 is TGCGCCGGCAGCTTGGACCCAGCCTACGAGCAGTACTTC. This codes for CAGSLDPAYEQYF. This sequence joins TRBV5-1 and TRBJ2-7; D is unclear. CDR1 is SGHRS and CDR2 is YFSETQ in the germline V gene. The CDR3 length is 13 residues.